The rows below give T cell receptor beta chains drawn from one sample of a study of vaccination and CD4 T cells after COVID-19. These receptors lack a known antigen. TCRdb recomputed calls from the PCR reads with MiXCR, one row per CDR3 protein. The sample lists over 15,000 distinct CDR3 sequences, roughly 43% occurring once. The sequencing here drew on CD4+ T cells from blood, cultured in vitro, taken after SARS-CoV-2 vaccination. Every receptor here comes from a human donor who had recovered from COVID-19. CDR3s include the opening cysteine and the closing phenylalanine or tryptophan.

CDR3 length	V gene	J gene	CDR3 protein
16	TRBV27	TRBJ2-3	CASTSLAGDRTDTQYF
13	TRBV2	TRBJ1-5	CASAGPSNQPQHF
15	TRBV5-4	TRBJ2-5	CASSLESGGMKTQYF
14	TRBV11-2	TRBJ2-2	CASSSPRGTGELFF
14	TRBV6-5	TRBJ1-2	CASSYLGVHYGYTF
13	TRBV15	TRBJ2-5	CATSSRAQETQYF
16	TRBV6-1	TRBJ1-3	CASSEDGRLSGNTIYF
14	TRBV12-3/TRBV12-4	TRBJ2-5	CASSLLQTQETQYF
13	TRBV7-3	TRBJ1-1	CASSTRQNPEAFF
16	TRBV10-1	TRBJ2-5	CASSEVKTSGIETQYF
18	TRBV5-1	TRBJ2-7	CASSPGPGTGGNSYEQYF
15	TRBV7-2	TRBJ2-3	CASSSTSGREDTQYF
14	TRBV10-3	TRBJ2-7	CAISRDRGFYEQYF
17	TRBV19	TRBJ1-1	CASIPDGTGLSNTEAFF
15	TRBV5-4	TRBJ1-1	CASSLVGQLNTEAFF
14	TRBV19	TRBJ1-5	CASSILTEGRPQHF
15	TRBV27	TRBJ2-3	CASSLVGTGTDTQYF
14	TRBV7-9	TRBJ2-5	CASSLTTAFGTQYF
14	TRBV6-1	TRBJ2-5	CASSELGREETQYF
13	TRBV12-3/TRBV12-4	TRBJ1-2	CASSSRMSVGYTF